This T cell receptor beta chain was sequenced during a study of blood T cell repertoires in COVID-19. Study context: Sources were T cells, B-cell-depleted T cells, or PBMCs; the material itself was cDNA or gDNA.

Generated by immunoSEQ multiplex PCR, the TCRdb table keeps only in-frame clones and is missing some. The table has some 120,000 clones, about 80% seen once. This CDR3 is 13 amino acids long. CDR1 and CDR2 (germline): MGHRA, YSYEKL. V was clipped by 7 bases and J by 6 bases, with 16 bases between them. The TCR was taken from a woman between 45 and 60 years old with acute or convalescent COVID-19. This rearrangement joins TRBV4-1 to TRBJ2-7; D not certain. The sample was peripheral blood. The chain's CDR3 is CASNKAGGGEQYF. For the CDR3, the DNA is TGCGCCAGCAACAAGGCCGGTGGCGGCGAGCAGTACTTC.